This T cell receptor beta chain was documented in a study of T cells in Graves' hyperthyroidism and ophthalmopathy. About the research overall: Prior to any treatment, at the point of initial diagnosis, peripheral blood was collected.

In this sample, this clonotype turned up a few times. Antigen unknown. The TCR beta CDR3 regions underwent amplification using RNA transcripts as the source. First-round RT-PCR with HTBI primers amplified the TCR CDR3 region. TCRdb itself ran the multiplex PCR reads through MiXCR, one entry per CDR3 protein. Altogether about 580,000 distinct CDR3 sequences are present, approximately 14% being singletons, with the ten largest covering more than 4.5%. The V segment lost 7 bases and the J segment 5 bases; nucleotides outside the gene matches: 9. The V gene's germline CDR1 is MNHNS and CDR2 SASEGT. This CDR3 has 14 residues. Regarding the study as a whole: Stable hyperthyroidism and ophthalmopathy were separated using 13 V-J signatures.

The V gene is TRBV6-1, the J gene TRBJ1-2; 8 bases match TRBD1. This receptor was identified in a woman in her thirties with Graves' hyperthyroidism that later progressed to Graves' ophthalmopathy. The sequenced material came from blood. The CDR3: CASIDGQGVYGYTF. The DNA for the CDR3 is TGTGCCAGCATTGATGGACAGGGCGTTTATGGCTACACCTTC.